A single sample is the source of the 32 T cell receptor beta chains below, sequenced in a study of T cells in tumors after PD-1 blockade (dated by TCRdb to the late 2010s). The meaning of the sample's time point label: before anti-PD-1 therapy. The library came from the immunoSEQ multiplex PCR assay. TCRdb holds this immuneACCESS table with in-frame rearrangements only. Some clones are missing; in checked studies, unresolved V genes explain under half, and the rest has no known cause. In this sample the table shows roughly 47,000 clones, about four fifths of which occur a single time. Of the sample, over 15% falls within the top ten clones. The specimen was PBMCs, collected before anti-PD-1 treatment. The source is a human donor with basal cell carcinoma.

The V gene is TRBV28, the J gene TRBJ1-1, with D possibly being TRBD1 (5 bases). The CDR3 consists of 16 residues. Germline V gene data show CDR1 as MDHEN and CDR2 as SYDVKM. V gave up 2 bases and J gave up 4 bases, with 17 bases separating them. CDR3 bases: TGTGCCAGCAGTTTACCCGGCGTTAGGGGTCCCACTGAAGCTTTCTTT. This codes for CASSLPGVRGPTEAFF.

This clone was seen only a few times. The chain joins TRBV6-5 to TRBJ2-7; TRBD2 matches 7 bases. There are 15 residues in the CDR3. V shed 7 bases and J 3 bases; nucleotides not matched to a gene: 12. Germline V gives CDR1 MNHEY, CDR2 SVGAGI. The CDR3 DNA is TGTGCCAGCACCTTAAAGGCGGGAGTCCTCTACGAGCAGTACTTC. Translation: CASTLKAGVLYEQYF.

The CDR3 sequence is CASSLAENPFGYTF. The CDR3 DNA sequence: TGTGCCAGCAGCTTGGCGGAGAACCCTTTTGGCTACACCTTC. This chain links TRBV5-6 with TRBJ1-2; D unresolved. The CDR3 has 14 amino acids. Germline V gene sequence: CDR1 SGHDT, CDR2 YYEEEE. V dropped 0 bases and J dropped 7 bases, with 13 bases sitting between them. Drawing the rest from reference TRBV5-6 and TRBJ1-2, the complete variable domain is DAGVTQSPTHLIKTRGQQVTLRCSPKSGHDTVSWYQQALGQGPQFIFQYYEEEERQRGNFPDRFSGHQFPNYSSELNVNALLLGDSALYLCASSLAENPFGYTFGSGTRLTVV.

This sequence joins TRBV10-2 and TRBJ1-1, with TRBD1 as a possible D gene (6 bases). The ends were cut back, 3 bases at V and 2 bases at J, with 19 bases in the middle. The CDR3 loop spans 17 amino acids. Germline values: CDR1 WSHSY, CDR2 SAAADI. For the CDR3, the DNA is TGCGCCAGCAGTGAATCCCACTCCGGGACACGTAACACTGAAGCTTTCTTT. It encodes CASSESHSGTRNTEAFF.

This clone was seen just once. This chain links TRBV7-9 with TRBJ2-2; weak D call: TRBD2 (5 bases). V lost 10 bases to trimming and J lost 2 bases, with 17 bases between them. Per germline, CDR1 SEHNR and CDR2 FQNEAQ (reference sequence). This CDR3 comprises 15 residues. The CDR3 DNA is TGTGCCACCTATCGCGGGCGGTTAAACACCGGGGAGCTGTTTTTT. This translates into CATYRGRLNTGELFF. The full variable domain, rest sourced from reference TRBV7-9 and TRBJ2-2, is DTGVSQNPRHKITKRGQNVTFRCDPISEHNRLYWYRQTLGQGPEFLTYFQNEAQLEKSRLLSDRFSAERPKGSFSTLEIQRTEQGDSAMYLCATYRGRLNTGELFFGEGSRLTVL.

The rearrangement links TRBV5-1 to TRBJ2-3; a possible D gene is TRBD2 (6 bases). The germline V and J ends were trimmed by 6 bases and 5 bases, with 16 bases remaining between them. The CDR3 consists of 14 residues. Germline V gene data show CDR1 as SGHRS and CDR2 as YFSETQ. The CDR3 spells CASNRGGVGDTQYF. CDR3 DNA: TGCGCCAGCAACCGCGGCGGGGTGGGAGATACGCAGTATTTT. The full variable domain, in which reference TRBV5-1 and TRBJ2-3 provide the parts outside the CDR3, is KAGVTQTPRYLIKTRGQQVTLSCSPISGHRSVSWYQQTPGQGLQFLFEYFSETQRNKGNFPGRFSGRQFSNSRSEMNVSTLELGDSALYLCASNRGGVGDTQYFGPGTRLTVL.

This clone was recorded only once. The chain combines TRBV6-5 with TRBJ1-6; 10 nucleotides line up with TRBD1. V was pared by 2 bases and J by 10 bases, with 5 bases of the junction left unmatched. CDR3 length: 15 amino acids. From germline, CDR1 is MNHEY and CDR2 SVGAGI. CDR3 DNA: TGTGCCAGCAGTTACAGTGGGACAGGGGTCTCACCCCTCCACTTT. This encodes CASSYSGTGVSPLHF.

V is TRBV30 and J is TRBJ2-7; 7 bases map to TRBD1. Looked up from germline, CDR1 is GTSNPN and CDR2 is SVGIG (reference sequence). The CDR3 has 15 amino acids. Germline trimming cut 0 bases from V and 4 bases from J; bases unmatched to any gene: 9. CDR3 residues: CAWSVNRGKWYEQYF. The CDR3 bases are TGTGCCTGGAGTGTAAACAGGGGCAAGTGGTACGAGCAGTACTTC.

V usage is TRBV30 and J usage is TRBJ1-1; D remains ambiguous. This CDR3 comprises 14 residues. V dropped 7 bases and J dropped 11 bases, with 26 bases sitting between them. Germline V gene lookup returns CDR1 GTSNPN and CDR2 SVGIG (reference sequence). CDR3 sequence: CAFFPITGSVEAFF. CDR3 bases: TGTGCCTTTTTCCCCATTACCGGGTCTGTGGAGGCTTTCTTT.

The genes are TRBV3-1 (or the pseudogene TRBV3-2) and TRBJ1-6; D unclear. V was pared by 0 bases and J by 6 bases, with 12 bases between. The CDR3 loop spans 16 amino acids. Germline values: CDR1 LGHDT, CDR2 YNNKEL (reference sequence). For the CDR3, the DNA is TGTGCCAGCAGCCAAGATTGGCAGGCTCGTAATTCACCCCTCCACTTT. The encoded protein is CASSQDWQARNSPLHF.

In its sample, this clone was seen a few times. The rearrangement uses TRBV5-1 and TRBJ2-6; TRBD1 aligns across 8 bases. The CDR3 length is 15 residues. Trimming cost V 5 bases and J 2 bases; bases outside gene matches: 3. In germline, CDR1 is SGHRS, CDR2 YFSETQ. This CDR3 is CASSQQGAGANVLTF. CDR3 in DNA: TGCGCCAGCAGTCAACAGGGGGCTGGGGCCAACGTCCTGACTTTC.

The V call is TRBV28, the J call TRBJ2-3; 11 nucleotides align to TRBD2. This CDR3 contains 17 residues. Trimming at V came to 2 bases and at J to 0 bases, leaving 4 bases not matched to a gene. Germline loops: CDR1 MDHEN, CDR2 SYDVKM. CDR3 sequence reads: CASSLRGTSGSTDTQYF. CDR3 DNA sequence: TGTGCCAGCAGTTTAAGGGGGACTAGCGGAAGCACAGATACGCAGTATTTT.

The rearrangement uses TRBV5-6 and TRBJ1-2; possible D gene TRBD1, 5 bases. Per the germline V gene, CDR1 is SGHDT and CDR2 is YYEEEE. CDR3 length: 14 amino acids. V was pared by 5 bases and J by 8 bases, with 19 bases between. CDR3: CASRRDDQDGGYTF. In nucleotides, the CDR3 is TGTGCCAGCAGGAGGGACGATCAGGACGGCGGCTACACCTTC.

The chain uses TRBV12-5 and TRBJ2-1; 11 bases agree with TRBD2. Germline-derived CDR1 and CDR2 are LGHNT and FRNRAP. V trimming: 4 bases; J trimming: 12 bases; junction bases outside the gene matches: 11. The CDR3 is 15 residues long. CDR3 residues: CASGSSGTSGSVQFF. Here the CDR3 DNA reads TGTGCTAGTGGTTCATCCGGGACTAGCGGAAGTGTGCAGTTCTTC.

This chain uses TRBV6-5 with TRBJ1-6, with a possible D match to TRBD1 (6 bases). The germline gives CDR1 MNHEY, CDR2 SVGAGI. Trimming removed 5 bases at V and 7 bases at J, with 15 bases between. This CDR3 is built from 15 residues. This CDR3 reads CASSPLGGGNSPLHF. The CDR3 nucleotides are TGTGCCAGCAGTCCACTGGGGGGCGGGAATTCACCCCTCCACTTT.

The chain employs TRBV6-1 and TRBJ1-3; D possibly corresponds to TRBD1 (6 bases). Trimming cost V 2 bases and J 7 bases, with 12 bases left between them. Per germline, CDR1 MNHNS and CDR2 SASEGT. This CDR3 is 14 amino acids long. The DNA for the CDR3 is TGTGCCAGCAGTGAACTGGGGGCCTCGAACACCATATATTTT. This codes for CASSELGASNTIYF.

This clone was recorded a few times. The chain recombines TRBV7-8 with TRBJ2-1; 8 bases map to TRBD1. Germline loops: CDR1 SGHVS, CDR2 FQNEAQ. The CDR3 runs to 15 residues. The J segment lost 0 bases and the V segment lost 5 bases, leaving 3 bases of the junction unmatched. The CDR3 reads CASSRGQGSYNEQFF. The CDR3 coding sequence is TGTGCCAGCAGCCGAGGACAGGGCTCCTACAATGAGCAGTTCTTC.

This clone came up once. V gene TRBV9 combines with J gene TRBJ2-1; maybe TRBD2 (6 bases). In germline, CDR1 is SGDLS, CDR2 YYNGEE. V shed 0 bases and J shed 0 bases, with 19 bases lying between them. The CDR3 has 19 residues. This CDR3 is CASSVGGGIGAGSYNEQFF. DNA of the CDR3: TGTGCCAGCAGCGTAGGGGGAGGTATCGGGGCGGGCTCCTACAATGAGCAGTTCTTC.

By proportion, this clone is medium-sized. The chain has TRBV18 and TRBJ1-1; D possibly corresponds to TRBD1 (5 bases). From germline, CDR1 is KGHSH and CDR2 LQKENI. Trimming stripped 6 bases from V and 0 bases from J, with 11 bases between. This CDR3 has 14 residues. CDR3 nucleotides: TGTGCCAGCTCCACCGGGACCATGAACACTGAAGCTTTCTTT. This translates into CASSTGTMNTEAFF.

The chain recombines TRBV2 with TRBJ1-6, with D unresolved. The germline V gene has CDR1 SNHLY and CDR2 FYNNEI. V was clipped by 1 base and J by 12 bases, with 7 bases between them. This CDR3 is built from 12 residues. For the CDR3, the DNA is TGTGCCAGCAGTGAAGAAGTGGGACCCCTCCACTTT. Its translation: CASSEEVGPLHF.

About this clone itself: Mismatch with germline at one junction end may stem from a read error. This chain links TRBV7-7 with TRBJ2-2; perhaps TRBD2 as D (6 bases). CDR3 length: 17 residues. Germline V lookup: CDR1 SSHAT, CDR2 FNYEAQ (reference sequence). The CDR3 nucleotides read TGTGCTAGCAGCTTAGAGGGCGGGAAGCCGAACACCGGGGAGCTGTTTTTT. Encoded protein: CASSLEGGKPNTGELFF.

The chain has TRBV19 and TRBJ2-7; a possible D gene is TRBD1 (6 bases). CDR1 is LNHDA and CDR2 is SQIVND in the germline V gene (reference sequence). V shed 5 bases and J shed 4 bases, with 15 bases lying between them. This CDR3 is 14 amino acids long. The CDR3 sequence: CASSQGTRTYEQYF. As DNA, the CDR3 is TGTGCCAGTAGTCAAGGGACACGCACTTACGAGCAGTACTTC.

This clone was recorded a few times. This chain links TRBV10-3 with TRBJ1-1; D is perhaps TRBD1 (5 bases). Trimming shortened V by 3 bases and J by 4 bases, and 12 bases separated the two germline ends. Germline values: CDR1 ENHRY, CDR2 SYGVKD. The CDR3 runs 14 residues. The CDR3, as DNA: TGTGCCATCAGTGAATTGGGACTCCGCACTGAAGCTTTCTTT. This gives the protein CAISELGLRTEAFF.

This rearrangement joins TRBV2 to TRBJ2-3, with 8 nucleotides matching TRBD1. The J segment lost 4 bases and the V segment lost 9 bases, leaving 6 bases of the junction unmatched. This CDR3 comprises 13 residues. Germline loops: CDR1 SNHLY, CDR2 FYNNEI. In DNA form, the CDR3 reads TGTGCCAGTCGTATACAGGGGGCAGATACGCAGTATTTT. This codes for CASRIQGADTQYF.

The CDR3 loop reads CASSDSGSGYTF. The CDR3 nucleotides read TGTGCCAGCAGTGACTCAGGGAGCGGCTACACCTTC. The J gene is TRBJ1-2, the V gene TRBV6-4, with D uncertain. V was trimmed by 0 bases and J by 8 bases, leaving 7 bases between them. From germline, CDR1 is MRHNA and CDR2 SNTAGT. The CDR3 covers 12 residues.

V usage is TRBV5-6 and J usage is TRBJ2-7; 8 nucleotides agree with TRBD1. Looked up from germline, CDR1 is SGHDT and CDR2 is YYEEEE. The CDR3 covers 14 residues. Germline trimming cut 4 bases from V and 3 bases from J; bases unmatched to any gene: 6. This CDR3 is CASSIGTGVYEQYF. The CDR3 region has the DNA TGTGCCAGCAGCATTGGGACAGGTGTCTACGAGCAGTACTTC. The full variable domain, in which reference TRBV5-6 and TRBJ2-7 provide the parts outside the CDR3, is DAGVTQSPTHLIKTRGQQVTLRCSPKSGHDTVSWYQQALGQGPQFIFQYYEEEERQRGNFPDRFSGHQFPNYSSELNVNALLLGDSALYLCASSIGTGVYEQYFGPGTRLTVT.

CDR3: CASSHYRGRGTGELFF. The CDR3 DNA follows: TGTGCCAGCAGTCATTACAGGGGGCGAGGCACCGGGGAGCTGTTTTTT. V and J are TRBV3-1 (or the pseudogene TRBV3-2) and TRBJ2-2; TRBD1 aligns across 9 bases. V was pared by 6 bases and J by 4 bases, with 9 bases of the junction left unmatched. This CDR3 has 16 amino acids. Per germline, CDR1 LGHDT and CDR2 YNNKEL (reference sequence).

This rearrangement joins TRBV14 to TRBJ2-1; D remains unclear. V dropped 1 base and J dropped 0 bases, with 22 bases sitting between them. The germline V gene encodes CDR1 SGHDN and CDR2 FVKESK. This CDR3 region has 20 residues. CDR3 protein: CASSQGFSNSTNRSYNEQFF. CDR3 in DNA: TGTGCCAGCAGCCAAGGCTTCTCGAACAGTACAAACCGCTCCTACAATGAGCAGTTCTTC. Full variable domain (remainder filled in from reference TRBV14 and TRBJ2-1): EAGVTQFPSHSVIEKGQTVTLRCDPISGHDNLYWYRRVMGKEIKFLLHFVKESKQDESGMPNNRFLAERTGGTYSTLKVQPAELEDSGVYFCASSQGFSNSTNRSYNEQFFGPGTRLTVL.

The rearrangement uses TRBV12-5 and TRBJ2-2; D gene uncertain. The CDR3 sequence is 12 residues long. V dropped 3 bases and J dropped 5 bases, with 4 bases sitting between them. Per germline, CDR1 LGHNT and CDR2 FRNRAP. The CDR3 reads CASGFMTGELFF. CDR3 coding DNA: TGTGCTAGTGGTTTCATGACCGGGGAGCTGTTTTTT. The whole variable domain, filled in from reference TRBV12-5 and TRBJ2-2, reads DARVTQTPRHKVTEMGQEVTMRCQPILGHNTVFWYRQTMMQGLELLAYFRNRAPLDDSGMPKDRFSAEMPDATLATLKIQPSEPRDSAVYFCASGFMTGELFFGEGSRLTVL.

This clone was observed a few times. The chain links TRBV27 to TRBJ2-7; TRBD1 matches at 8 bases. Per the germline V gene, CDR1 is MNHEY and CDR2 is SMNVEV (reference sequence). Losses at the gene ends were 1 base for V and 3 bases for J; bases not matched to a gene: 8. The CDR3 runs 16 residues. Here the CDR3 reads CASSLFPQGAGYEQYF. The DNA of the CDR3 is TGTGCCAGCAGTTTATTTCCCCAGGGGGCGGGCTACGAGCAGTACTTC.

The CDR3: CAISEGTGAHSPYGYTF. In DNA, the CDR3 is TGTGCCATCAGTGAAGGGACAGGGGCCCACAGTCCCTATGGCTACACCTTC. The V call is TRBV10-3, the J call TRBJ1-2, with TRBD1 matching 10 bases. V dropped 3 bases and J dropped 4; count of bases not matched to a gene: 11. Germline V lookup: CDR1 ENHRY, CDR2 SYGVKD. This CDR3 is built from 17 residues.

This clone occurred a few times. The gene calls are TRBV28 and TRBJ1-2; no reliable D call. The V gene lost 6 bases and the J gene lost 4 bases, with 12 bases spanning the gap. Per germline, CDR1 MDHEN and CDR2 SYDVKM. There are 13 residues in the CDR3. CDR3 in amino acids: CASSSRGFYGYTF. The CDR3 DNA reads as TGTGCCAGCAGCTCACGTGGGTTCTATGGCTACACCTTC.